This TCR beta chain was retrieved from a study of human thymus T cells (dated by TCRdb to about 2020). As for the study more broadly: The study used eight infant thymus samples plus four related peripheral blood samples to characterize TCR alpha and beta repertoires. Donor ages ranged from roughly 7 to 250 days, and the cohort comprised roughly six male and two female infants. What the research found in general, with its limitations: According to the related research, thymic TCR repertoires were highly overlapping among unrelated individuals. V and J gene segment usage appeared biased in both thymic and peripheral blood repertoires. On average, thymus samples yielded roughly 770,000 unique TCRB clonotypes, whereas blood samples yielded approximately 84,000.

The immunoSEQ multiplex PCR assay was used to amplify the TCRB and TCRAD loci from a standardized quantity of quality-controlled genomic DNA. Amplicons spanned the V(D)J region at a length sufficient to cover the CDR3 and identify V and J genes. The amplicons were sequenced on an Illumina platform via the commercial immunoSEQ service. Regarding the original processing steps: Primer bias and sequencing errors were corrected using previously described methods, and TCRAD and TCRB definitions followed the IMGT database. The repertoires were analysed using immunoSEQ Analyzer 3.0 and VDJTools for basic statistics, V/J segment usage, diversity estimates, rarefaction and pairwise overlap. Diversity was estimated using the Chao1, ChaoE, Efron-Thisted, Shannon and inverse Simpson indices, and was also estimated on datasets down-sampled to the size of the smallest sample. Repertoire overlap used strict matching of CDR3 nucleotide sequence, V gene and J gene, with Jaccard-based multidimensional scaling clustering. The source is immuneACCESS, and TCRdb retained only in-frame sequences with V and J called. Part of the clones is not carried over; for the studies checked, unresolved V genes explain less than half of this, and the remainder is unexplained. V and J calls and clone size are those listed in that table; D and trimming were worked out from the DNA. The sample has about 78,000 clones on record, 90% to 97% of them singletons. Clones ranked in the top ten supply 0.025% to 0.04% of the sample.

Thymus tissue was obtained as surgical resects removed during corrective cardiac surgery. The donors were immunologically healthy infants in Finland who had open corrective cardiac surgery for congenital heart defects. Thymocytes were mechanically released from the tissue and were stored as pellets of roughly 10-34 million cells at -70 degrees C. Genomic DNA was extracted from frozen cell pellets with a QIAsymphony instrument. Note on this clone: Its antigen is not yet known. The record has no base qualities; no much larger clone is one base away.

From the cysteine up to the phenylalanine, the CDR3 has a length of 14 residues. Of all the DNA, just the CDR3 is kept, 42 bases in frame from base 1. The germline V gene supplies CDR1 LGHNA and CDR2 YNFKEQ. The trim is 4 bases for V and 4 bases for J, with a gap of 10 bases between the germline ends. The V gene is TRBV4-2 and the J gene is TRBJ1-4; TRBD1 might be the D gene, on 6 matching bases. The sample taken for sequencing was thymus tissue. This sequence was found in a boy under three years old with a congenital heart defect but otherwise immunologically healthy. The CDR3 corresponds to CASSPPGDNEKLFF. In nucleotides, the sequence is TGTGCCAGCAGCCCCCCAGGGGATAATGAAAAACTGTTTTTT.